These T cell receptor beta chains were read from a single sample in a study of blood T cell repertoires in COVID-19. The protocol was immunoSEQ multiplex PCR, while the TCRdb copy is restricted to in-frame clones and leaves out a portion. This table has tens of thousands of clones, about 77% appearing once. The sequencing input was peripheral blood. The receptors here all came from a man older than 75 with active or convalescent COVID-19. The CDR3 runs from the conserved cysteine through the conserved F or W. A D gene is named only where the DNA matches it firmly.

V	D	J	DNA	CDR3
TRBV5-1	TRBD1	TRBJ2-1	TGCGCCAGCACCTTCGGGACAGGGCTGAACAATGAGCAGTTCTTC	CASTFGTGLNNEQFF
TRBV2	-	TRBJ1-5	TGTGCCAGCAGTGAAACTTTGACAGGAGGAGCTCAGCCCCAGCATTTT	CASSETLTGGAQPQHF
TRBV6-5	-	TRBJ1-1	TGTGCCAGCCTGAGAACAGGGCAGGGTGAAGCTTTCTTT	CASLRTGQGEAFF
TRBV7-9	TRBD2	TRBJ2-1	TGTGCCAGCAGCTTAGGGACTAGCTCCTACAATGAGCAGTTCTTC	CASSLGTSSYNEQFF
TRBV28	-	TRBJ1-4	TGTGCCAGCAAAGGTCTAGAGGGTTGGTTTTTT	CASKGLEGWFF
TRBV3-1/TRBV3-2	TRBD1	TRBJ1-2	TGTGCCAGCAGCCGGCCTCAGACCGGGACAGGGGAGACCTATGGCTACACCTTC	CASSRPQTGTGETYGYTF
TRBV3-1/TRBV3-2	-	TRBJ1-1	TGTGCCAGCAGCCAAGGGCTAGGGGGAATTGAAGCTTTCTTT	CASSQGLGGIEAFF
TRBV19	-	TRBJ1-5	TGTGCCAGTAGTCCGGGACACCCACTACCCCAGCATTTT	CASSPGHPLPQHF
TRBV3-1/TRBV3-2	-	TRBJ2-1	TGTGCCAGCAGCCGAGGCACTTTTTACAATGAGCAGTTCTTC	CASSRGTFYNEQFF
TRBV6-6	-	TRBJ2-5	TGTGCCAGCAGTCCGGATAACTCGGGGACCCAGTACTTC	CASSPDNSGTQYF
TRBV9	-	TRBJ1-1	TGTGCCAGCAGCGTAGCTAACAGGATGAACACTGAAGCTTTCTTT	CASSVANRMNTEAFF